This T cell receptor (beta chain) was documented in a study of graft-versus-host responses after intestinal transplantation. About the study: Multivisceral, liver-intestinal, or isolated intestinal grafts were transplanted into recipients.

On this clone itself: Antigen specificity is unknown.

The table came from immunoSEQ multiplex PCR; TCRdb's copy has only in-frame clones and leaves some out. The sample includes 90,000 to 100,000 clones, roughly 90% of them seen just once. Trimming cost V 0 bases and J 0 bases, with 9 bases left between them. The CDR3 has 16 residues. In germline, CDR1 is LGHNA, CDR2 YSLEER. The study's findings and limits: Ileal or blood samples showed some GvH clones first, and such clones were also found in recipient marrow. GvH clone levels peaked in circulation, and this peak was associated with early post-transplant HvG declines. Subjects displaying graft-donor T cell macrochimerism possessed elevated graft-versus-host to host-versus-graft clonal ratios inside allografts.

The source of this sequence is a human donor who received an intestinal transplant. The sample in question was unstimulated CD8+ T cells sorted from spleen or lymph node cells, obtained before intestinal transplant. This chain links TRBV4-3 with TRBJ1-3, with D unclear. The CDR3 sequence: CASSQDKLLSGNTIYF. The DNA of the CDR3 is TGCGCCAGCAGCCAAGATAAACTGCTCTCTGGAAACACCATATATTTT.